Following are 32 T cell receptor beta chains from one sample sequenced in a study of blood T cell repertoires in COVID-19. The assay was immunoSEQ multiplex PCR, and TCRdb's table has in-frame clones only and misses some. Among 250,000 or so clones listed, about 85% were seen once. Sequencing was carried out using PBMCs or T cells enriched from blood (not recorded which). Receptor source: a woman between 50 and 59 years old who had been exposed to COVID-19.

The rearrangement uses TRBV2 and TRBJ2-7; 11 bases match TRBD2. The germline V gene has CDR1 SNHLY and CDR2 FYNNEI. CDR3 length equals 14 residues. V gave up 6 bases and J gave up 3 bases; unmatched junction bases: 4. CDR3 loop: CASSLGLAGYEQYF. CDR3 coding DNA: TGTGCCAGCAGCCTCGGACTAGCGGGCTACGAGCAGTACTTC.

The chain recombines TRBV2 with TRBJ2-7; 10 bases align to TRBD2. V lost 4 bases, J lost 0 bases, and 3 bases stayed unmatched. This CDR3 has 15 amino acids. The germline CDR1 and CDR2 sequences are SNHLY and FYNNEI. CDR3 in DNA: TGTGCCAGCAGTGTACTAGCGGGGTACTCCTACGAGCAGTACTTC. Translating it yields CASSVLAGYSYEQYF.

The chain carries TRBV1 and TRBJ1-4. TRBV1 is a pseudogene. The CDR3 loop spans 15 amino acids. CDR3 loop: CTSQLGRTLNEKLFF. The CDR3 nucleotides are TGCACCAGCCAACTAGGTCGGACGCTTAATGAAAAACTGTTTTTT.

This clone was seen only once. The V and J genes are TRBV7-2 and TRBJ1-2, with TRBD1 matching 8 bases. Germline CDR1 and CDR2: SGHTA and FQGNSA. The V and J ends lost 5 bases and 2 bases, in that order; junction bases with no gene match: 10. The CDR3 covers 16 residues. CDR3 protein: CASSITGQGRNYGYTF. The CDR3 nucleotides are TGTGCCAGCAGCATAACAGGACAGGGAAGGAACTATGGCTACACCTTC.

The chain links TRBV7-2 to TRBJ2-1, with D uncertain. Germline assignment: CDR1 SGHTA and CDR2 FQGNSA. The CDR3 covers 14 residues. Trimming pared 5 bases from V and 0 bases from J, leaving 8 bases between. CDR3 sequence: CASSTMGSYNEQFF. In DNA form, the CDR3 reads TGTGCCAGCAGCACTATGGGCTCCTACAATGAGCAGTTCTTC.

This chain connects TRBV30 to TRBJ1-2, with a tentative D call TRBD1 (6 bases). V was trimmed by 3 bases and J by 1 base, leaving 9 bases between them. CDR1 and CDR2 (germline): GTSNPN, SVGIG (reference sequence). This CDR3 has 13 residues. CDR3 coding DNA: TGTGCCTGGAGCGGGGGGCATAACTATGGCTACACCTTC. Protein: CAWSGGHNYGYTF.

This rearrangement joins TRBV6-5 to TRBJ2-3, with D perhaps matching TRBD2 (7 bases). In germline, CDR1 is MNHEY, CDR2 SVGAGI. Trimming removed 5 bases from V and 6 bases from J, with 15 bases in between. The CDR3 sequence is 14 residues long. The CDR3 region is CASSPRGAPDTQYF. The CDR3 DNA reads TGTGCCAGCAGTCCTCGGGGGGCCCCCGATACGCAGTATTTT.

The chain has TRBV19 and TRBJ1-2; 7 bases agree with TRBD1. CDR3 size: 14 residues. J was trimmed by 8 bases and V by 3 bases; bases with no gene match: 9. In germline, CDR1 is LNHDA, CDR2 SQIVND (reference sequence). CDR3: CASSITTGVKGYTF. The CDR3 DNA follows: TGTGCCAGTAGTATCACTACAGGGGTGAAAGGCTACACCTTC.

The chain employs TRBV28 and TRBJ2-7; 9 nucleotides match TRBD2. J lost 5 bases, V lost 5 bases, and 7 bases had no gene match. Germline V lookup: CDR1 MDHEN, CDR2 SYDVKM. CDR3 length: 14 residues. CDR3 sequence: CASSAAGGRNEQYF. The CDR3 DNA reads as TGTGCCAGCAGTGCCGCGGGGGGGCGAAACGAGCAGTACTTC. The full variable domain, rest sourced from reference TRBV28 and TRBJ2-7, is DVKVTQSSRYLVKRTGEKVFLECVQDMDHENMFWYRQDPGLGLRLIYFSYDVKMKEKGDIPEGYSVSREKKERFSLILESASTNQTSMYLCASSAAGGRNEQYFGPGTRLTVT.

The table lists this clone with a count of one. This sequence joins TRBV5-1 and TRBJ1-2; the match to TRBD1 covers 8 bases. Germline V gene lookup returns CDR1 SGHRS and CDR2 YFSETQ. CDR3 length: 15 amino acids. V lost 3 bases to trimming and J lost 7 bases; unmatched junction nucleotides: 11. CDR3 sequence (DNA): TGCGCCAGCAGCTCGGTCCAGGGGGCTAAGGGTGGCTACACCTTC. Translating it yields CASSSVQGAKGGYTF.

V and J are TRBV4-1 and TRBJ1-3, with D unresolved. The ends were cut back, 6 bases at V and 0 bases at J, with 15 bases in the middle. The germline V gene has CDR1 MGHRA and CDR2 YSYEKL. The CDR3 contains 16 residues. CDR3 DNA: TGCGCCAGCAGTCTGACCCCCGGGGTCTCTGGAAACACCATATATTTT. This translates into CASSLTPGVSGNTIYF.

V usage is TRBV10-1 and J usage is TRBJ1-2; perhaps TRBD1 as D (6 bases). Per germline, CDR1 WNHNN and CDR2 SYGVQD (reference sequence). V was cut by 6 bases and J by 1 base, with 21 bases left in between. The CDR3 is 17 amino acids. The CDR3 loop reads CASRLRGYLGGNYGYTF. The CDR3 nucleotides are TGCGCCAGCAGGCTGAGGGGTTATTTAGGGGGTAACTATGGCTACACCTTC.

The chain has TRBV7-3 and TRBJ2-1; D is perhaps TRBD1 (6 bases). Trimming took 2 bases from V and 1 from J, leaving 9 bases between them. The length of the CDR3 is 15 residues. Germline values: CDR1 SGHTA, CDR2 FQGTGA. The CDR3 sequence: CASSLVGTSYNEQFF. DNA of the CDR3: TGTGCCAGCAGCTTAGTGGGGACATCCTACAATGAGCAGTTCTTC.

V and J are TRBV7-9 and TRBJ2-1; 8 bases fit TRBD2. Trimming took 2 bases from V and 4 from J; bases not matched to a gene: 7. The germline CDR1 and CDR2 sequences are SEHNR and FQNEAQ (reference sequence). The CDR3 totals 16 residues. For the CDR3, the DNA is TGTGCCAGCAGCTTAAGGAGTGTAGCGGGGTACAATGAGCAGTTCTTC. This gives the protein CASSLRSVAGYNEQFF.

The genes are TRBV7-6 and TRBJ2-1; 9 bases fit TRBD2. CDR1 and CDR2 from the germline V gene are SGHVS and FNYEAQ. J was trimmed by 3 bases and V by 5 bases; bases with no gene match: 8. The CDR3 runs to 16 residues. In nucleotides, the CDR3 is TGTGCCAGCAGCCCCGCTAGCGGGACCCACTACAATGAGCAGTTCTTC. Protein product: CASSPASGTHYNEQFF.

This rearrangement joins TRBV13 to TRBJ1-3; D might be TRBD1 (6 bases). CDR3 length: 16 amino acids. The germline V gene encodes CDR1 PRHDT and CDR2 FYEKMQ (reference sequence). V lost 5 bases and J 4 bases, leaving 18 bases between the germline ends. The CDR3 protein is CASSPHGQSKGNTIYF. As DNA, the CDR3 is TGTGCCAGCAGCCCCCACGGACAGTCGAAGGGAAACACCATATATTTT.

The genes are TRBV7-8 and TRBJ1-2; D is unresolved. The CDR3 runs 14 residues. V lost 4 bases and J lost 8, with 17 bases in between. CDR1 and CDR2 from the germline V gene are SGHVS and FQNEAQ. The CDR3 DNA is TGTGCCAGCAGCTCCTCTTTGGTGGGCGAAGGCTACACCTTC. Residues: CASSSSLVGEGYTF.

This rearrangement joins TRBV2 to TRBJ1-1; D gene unclear. Germline V gene sequence: CDR1 SNHLY, CDR2 FYNNEI. This CDR3 region has 13 residues. Trimming shortened V by 6 bases and J by 0 bases, and 8 bases separated the two germline ends. The CDR3 loop is CASRPTVNTEAFF. In nucleotides, the CDR3 is TGTGCCAGCAGGCCCACAGTGAACACTGAAGCTTTCTTT. Supplemented by reference TRBV2 and TRBJ1-1, the full variable domain reads EPEVTQTPSHQVTQMGQEVILRCVPISNHLYFYWYRQILGQKVEFLVSFYNNEISEKSEIFDDQFSVERPDGSNFTLKIRSTKLEDSAMYFCASRPTVNTEAFFGQGTRLTVV.

This chain links TRBV12-3 or TRBV12-4 with TRBJ1-1; D not resolved. V dropped 6 bases and J dropped 1 base, with 6 bases sitting between them. There are 12 residues in the CDR3. The CDR3 region has the DNA TGTGCCAGCAGACTTACGAACACTGAAGCTTTCTTT. Translating it yields CASRLTNTEAFF.

The genes are TRBV27 and TRBJ2-7, with 8 bases aligning to TRBD1. V shed 5 bases and J 2 bases; nucleotides not matched to a gene: 5. Germline values: CDR1 MNHEY, CDR2 SMNVEV (reference sequence). The CDR3 extends over 14 amino acids. The DNA of the CDR3 is TGTGCCAGCAGTCCGGGGGACAGGCCCTACGAGCAGTACTTC. It translates to CASSPGDRPYEQYF.

This clone was detected only a few times. This chain joins TRBV5-1 and TRBJ1-6, with TRBD1 as a possible D gene (5 bases). V lost 3 bases and J 7 bases, leaving 8 bases between the germline ends. This CDR3 is built from 13 residues. In germline, CDR1 is SGHRS, CDR2 YFSETQ. The CDR3 bases are TGCGCCAGCAGCTCGGCAGGGAATTCACCCCTCCACTTT. Its protein product is CASSSAGNSPLHF.

The chain uses TRBV6-5 and TRBJ1-1; D is perhaps TRBD1 (5 bases). The CDR3 covers 15 residues. Trimming cost V 6 bases and J 0 bases, with 14 bases left between them. From germline, CDR1 is MNHEY and CDR2 SVGAGI. The CDR3 DNA is TGTGCCAGCAGCCCCGGCGCCAGGGTGAACACTGAAGCTTTCTTT. The encoded protein is CASSPGARVNTEAFF.

This chain joins TRBV5-1 and TRBJ2-2, with 11 bases fitting TRBD2. Losses at the gene ends were 6 bases for V and 4 bases for J; bases not matched to a gene: 8. The CDR3 consists of 16 residues. Looked up from germline, CDR1 is SGHRS and CDR2 is YFSETQ. The CDR3 DNA reads as TGCGCCAGCACCCCGACTAGCGGGGCTCCCACCGGGGAGCTGTTTTTT. It encodes CASTPTSGAPTGELFF.

The chain employs TRBV9 and TRBJ1-2; 11 bases fit TRBD1. V shed 4 bases and J 4 bases; nucleotides not matched to a gene: 6. This CDR3 is 15 amino acids long. In germline, CDR1 is SGDLS, CDR2 YYNGEE. The chain's CDR3 is CASSPQGQGVYGYTF. The CDR3 DNA follows: TGTGCCAGCAGCCCCCAGGGACAGGGGGTCTATGGCTACACCTTC.

The chain couples TRBV10-3 to TRBJ1-1; D unclear. Trimming left V 4 bases short and J 2 bases short, with 8 bases between. Germline CDR1 reads ENHRY; CDR2 reads SYGVKD. The CDR3 runs to 13 residues. CDR3 loop: CAISANGNTEAFF. DNA of the CDR3: TGTGCCATCAGTGCCAACGGTAACACTGAAGCTTTCTTT.

The J gene is TRBJ1-3, the V gene TRBV29-1; no clear D. V was clipped by 6 bases and J by 7 bases, with 7 bases between them. This CDR3 has 10 residues. Germline lookup yields CDR1 SQVTM and CDR2 ANQGSEA. The CDR3 region is CSVVQNTIYF. Here the CDR3 DNA reads TGCAGCGTCGTCCAGAACACCATATATTTT.

The rearrangement uses TRBV5-6 and TRBJ2-7, with D perhaps TRBD1 (6 bases). Per germline, CDR1 SGHDT and CDR2 YYEEEE. The CDR3 totals 13 residues. V shed 7 bases and J shed 6 bases, with 17 bases lying between them. The CDR3 region has the DNA TGTGCCAGCGCCCGGGGACACCCTGGCGAGCAGTACTTC. It specifies CASARGHPGEQYF.

The V call is TRBV19, the J call TRBJ1-1; possibly TRBD1 for D (6 bases). This CDR3 is built from 13 residues. Trimming removed 7 bases from V and 4 bases from J, with 13 bases in between. The germline gives CDR1 LNHDA, CDR2 SQIVND (reference sequence). CDR3 residues: CASMAGAITEAFF. The CDR3 nucleotides read TGTGCCAGTATGGCGGGGGCGATCACTGAAGCTTTCTTT.

V gene TRBV7-6 combines with J gene TRBJ2-5; TRBD2 aligns across 8 bases. The CDR3 has 17 residues. The trim removed 1 base at V and 4 bases at J, leaving 11 bases unmatched. Looked up from germline, CDR1 is SGHVS and CDR2 is FNYEAQ. The CDR3 here is CASSLGDAGGIRETQYF. CDR3 in DNA: TGTGCCAGCAGCTTAGGGGACGCGGGGGGTATACGAGAGACCCAGTACTTC.

The V call is TRBV7-2, the J call TRBJ1-1, with D hard to call. The CDR3 extends over 14 amino acids. Looked up from germline, CDR1 is SGHTA and CDR2 is FQGNSA. V shed 2 bases and J shed 3 bases, with 10 bases lying between them. CDR3 sequence (DNA): TGTGCCAGCAGCTTATACTACGGTTACACTGAAGCTTTCTTT. It encodes CASSLYYGYTEAFF.

This clone was seen more than once but under ten times. The V call is TRBV5-1, the J call TRBJ2-5; D is uncertain. Germline CDR1 reads SGHRS; CDR2 reads YFSETQ. The CDR3 covers 11 residues. V gave up 3 bases and J gave up 4 bases, with 4 bases separating them. This CDR3 reads CASSSGETQYF. The CDR3 DNA follows: TGCGCCAGCAGCTCGGGAGAGACCCAGTACTTC.

This sequence joins TRBV6-1 and TRBJ1-2, with D tentatively TRBD1 (5 bases). CDR1 and CDR2 (germline): MNHNS, SASEGT. Trimming stripped 2 bases from V and 3 bases from J, with 13 bases between. The CDR3 is 15 amino acids. The CDR3 nucleotides read TGTGCCAGCAGTGAAATGAAGGGGCCCTACTATGGCTACACCTTC. Its translation is CASSEMKGPYYGYTF.